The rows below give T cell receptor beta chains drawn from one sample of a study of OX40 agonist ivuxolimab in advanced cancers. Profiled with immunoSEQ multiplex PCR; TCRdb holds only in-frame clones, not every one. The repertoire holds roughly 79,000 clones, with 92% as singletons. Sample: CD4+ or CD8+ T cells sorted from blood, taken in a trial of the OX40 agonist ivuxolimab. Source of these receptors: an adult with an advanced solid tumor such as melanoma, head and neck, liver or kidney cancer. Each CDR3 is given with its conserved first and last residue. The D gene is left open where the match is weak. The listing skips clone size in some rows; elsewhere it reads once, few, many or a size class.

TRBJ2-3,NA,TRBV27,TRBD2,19,TGTGCCAGCAGCAATAGGAAACTAGCGGGAGGGCCAAGCACAGATACGCAGTATTTT,CASSNRKLAGGPSTDTQYF
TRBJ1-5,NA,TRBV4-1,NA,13,TGCGCCAGCAGCCAGGGGAATAATCAGCCCCAGCATTTT,CASSQGNNQPQHF
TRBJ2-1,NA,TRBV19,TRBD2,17,TGTGCCAGTAGTATGGTATTAGCGGGAGGCGCCTACAATGAGCAGTTCTTC,CASSMVLAGGAYNEQFF
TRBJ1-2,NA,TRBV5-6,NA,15,TGTGCCAGCAGCTTGGCAAGTTCCCAAAGGGATGGCTACACCTTC,CASSLASSQRDGYTF
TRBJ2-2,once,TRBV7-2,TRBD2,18,TGTGCCAGCAGCTTAGACGCTAGCGGGAGGGCCCTCAACGGGGAGCTGTTTTTT,CASSLDASGRALNGELFF
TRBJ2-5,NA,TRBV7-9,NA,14,TGTGCCAGCACCCTATCGACGGGTAGGGGGACCCAGTACTTC,CASTLSTGRGTQYF
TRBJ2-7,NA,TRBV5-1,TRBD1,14,TGCGCCAGCAGCTCGGTGACAGGGGTCTACGAGCAGTACTTC,CASSSVTGVYEQYF
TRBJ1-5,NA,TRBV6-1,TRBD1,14,TGTGCCAGCAGTGCGACAGGGAGGGATCAGCCCCAGCATTTT,CASSATGRDQPQHF
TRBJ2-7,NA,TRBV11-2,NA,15,TGTGCCAGCAGCTTAGAGGGGAGCGGCGTCTACGAGCAGTACTTC,CASSLEGSGVYEQYF
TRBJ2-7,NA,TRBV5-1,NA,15,TGCGCCAGCAGCTTGTCGGGGGGCCACCCCTACGAGCAGTACTTC,CASSLSGGHPYEQYF
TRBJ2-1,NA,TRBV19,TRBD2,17,TGTGCCAGTAGTATTAACTCTTGGCGGGAGTTGGGCAATGAGCAGTTCTTC,CASSINSWRELGNEQFF
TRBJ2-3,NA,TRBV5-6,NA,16,TGTGCCAGCAGCGCCTTGGGACGGGGGTACACAGATACGCAGTATTTT,CASSALGRGYTDTQYF
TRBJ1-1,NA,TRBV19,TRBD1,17,TGTGCCAGTAGGCCTCTACATAACAGGGGGCTGGACACTGAAGCTTTCTTT,CASRPLHNRGLDTEAFF
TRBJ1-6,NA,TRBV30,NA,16,TGTGCCTGGAGGACAGGTGGGGGCATAGGGAATTCACCCCTCCACTTT,CAWRTGGGIGNSPLHF
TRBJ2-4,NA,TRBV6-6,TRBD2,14,TGTGCCAGCACAATAGCGGGAGGAGGGCACATTCAGTACTTC,CASTIAGGGHIQYF
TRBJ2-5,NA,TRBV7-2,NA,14,TGTGCCAGCAGCCCCGGCCGCCGGGGGGAGACCCAGTACTTC,CASSPGRRGETQYF
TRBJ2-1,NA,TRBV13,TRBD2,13,TGTGCCAGCAGCCCGTCTCGGGGAGGGCCACAGTTCTTC,CASSPSRGGPQFF
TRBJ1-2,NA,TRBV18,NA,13,TGTGCCAGCTCACCAAGGCAGAACTATGGCTACACCTTC,CASSPRQNYGYTF
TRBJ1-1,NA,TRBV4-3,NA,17,TGCGCCAGCAGCCAAGACGCCGGCCCGGGACTGGGGACTGAAGCTTTCTTT,CASSQDAGPGLGTEAFF
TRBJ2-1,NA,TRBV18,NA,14,TGTGCCAGCCGGCGGCCCCCCCATAACAATGAGCAGTTCTTC,CASRRPPHNNEQFF
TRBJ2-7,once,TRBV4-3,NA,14,TGCGCCAGCAGCCCTAAAACTAGACCCTACGAGCAGTACTTC,CASSPKTRPYEQYF
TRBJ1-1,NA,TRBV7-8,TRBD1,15,TGTGCCAGCAGCCTAAGACAGGGGTCGAACACTGAAGCTTTCTTT,CASSLRQGSNTEAFF
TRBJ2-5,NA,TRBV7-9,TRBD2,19,TGTGCCAGCAGCTTCCCCACACCTTCTAGCGGGAGAATAGGAGAGACCCAGTACTTC,CASSFPTPSSGRIGETQYF
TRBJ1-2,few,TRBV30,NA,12,TGTGCCTGGAGTTCTGGGATATCGGGCTACACCTTC,CAWSSGISGYTF
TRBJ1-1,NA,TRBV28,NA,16,TGTGCCAGCAGTCCAGCATGGGGGCGGGGGGACACTGAAGCTTTCTTT,CASSPAWGRGDTEAFF
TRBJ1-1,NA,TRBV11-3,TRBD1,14,TGTGCCAGCAGCTCCACAGGGGAATACACTGAAGCTTTCTTT,CASSSTGEYTEAFF
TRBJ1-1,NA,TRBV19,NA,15,TGTGCCAGTAGTACCCGGGGCAGGGGTAATGCTGAAGCTTTCTTT,CASSTRGRGNAEAFF
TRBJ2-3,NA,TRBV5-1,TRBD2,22,TGCGCCAGCAGCTTTGGGCTTCAGGCCGTGACTAGCGGGAAATATAGCACAGATACGCAGTATTTT,CASSFGLQAVTSGKYSTDTQYF
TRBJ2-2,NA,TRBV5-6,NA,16,TGTGCCAGCAGCTCGATGACGGGAAGAAACACCGGGGAGCTGTTTTTT,CASSSMTGRNTGELFF
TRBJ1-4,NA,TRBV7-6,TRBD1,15,TGTGCCAGCAGCTTAGGTTCAGGGGGTAATGAAAAACTGTTTTTT,CASSLGSGGNEKLFF
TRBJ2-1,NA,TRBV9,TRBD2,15,TGTGCCAGCAGCGTGGCTAGCGGGAGATTCTTAGAGCAGTTCTTC,CASSVASGRFLEQFF
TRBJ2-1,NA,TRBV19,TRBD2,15,TGTGCCAGTAGTACTAGCGGGAGGGCCTCGAATGAGCAGTTCTTC,CASSTSGRASNEQFF
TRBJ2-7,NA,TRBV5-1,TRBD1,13,TGCGCCAGCAGAGCGACAGGGGCCTACGAGCAGTACTTC,CASRATGAYEQYF
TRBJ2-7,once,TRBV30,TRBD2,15,TGTGCCTGGGAGTTGAAAGCGGGAGCGTCCTACGAGCAGTACTTC,CAWELKAGASYEQYF
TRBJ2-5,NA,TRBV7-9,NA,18,TGTGCCAGCAGCTTACCGCCCCGGACTATCCCGTACCAAGAGACCCAGTACTTC,CASSLPPRTIPYQETQYF
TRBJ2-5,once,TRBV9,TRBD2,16,TGTGCCAGCAGCGTAGGGGTAGCGGGAGATGGGGAGACCCAGTACTTC,CASSVGVAGDGETQYF
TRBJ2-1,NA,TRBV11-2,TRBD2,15,TGTGCCAGCAGCTTAGGGACTAGCGGATACAATGAGCAGTTCTTC,CASSLGTSGYNEQFF
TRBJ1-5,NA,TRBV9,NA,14,TGTGCCAGCAGCAGATCTGGGAGCAATCAGCCCCAGCATTTT,CASSRSGSNQPQHF
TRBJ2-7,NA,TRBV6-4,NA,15,TGTGCCGGCAGCGGACTCGCGGAGAGCTCCTACGAGCAGTACTTC,CAGSGLAESSYEQYF
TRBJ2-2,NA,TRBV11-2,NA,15,TGTGCCAGCAGCTTGTCCGGGACACACACCGGGGAGCTGTTTTTT,CASSLSGTHTGELFF
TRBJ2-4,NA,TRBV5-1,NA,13,TGCGCCAGCAGCCCGGGGACTCGCGGCATTCAGTACTTC,CASSPGTRGIQYF
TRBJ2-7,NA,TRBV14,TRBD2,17,TGTGCCAGCAGCCAAGACGGGACTAGCGGGAGAGCTCACGAGCAGTACTTC,CASSQDGTSGRAHEQYF
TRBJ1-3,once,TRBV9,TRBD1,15,TGTGCCAGCAGCAATAAGGGGGCGCGGGGAAACACCATATATTTT,CASSNKGARGNTIYF
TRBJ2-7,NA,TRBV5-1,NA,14,TGCGCCAGCAGCCCCCGGACTGAACTGGACGAGCAGTACTTC,CASSPRTELDEQYF
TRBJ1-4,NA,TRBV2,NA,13,TGTGCCAGCGGCCGGAGCCGTAATGAAAAACTGTTTTTT,CASGRSRNEKLFF
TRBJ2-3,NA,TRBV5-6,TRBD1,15,TGTGCCAGCAGCCCGGACAGGGGGCGCACAGATACGCAGTATTTT,CASSPDRGRTDTQYF
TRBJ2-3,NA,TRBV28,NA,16,TGTGCCAGCAGTTCCACCCCGACACGTCTCACAGATACGCAGTATTTT,CASSSTPTRLTDTQYF
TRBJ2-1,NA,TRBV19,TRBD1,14,TGTGCCAGTAGGGACCGGGACAGGTACAATGAGCAGTTCTTC,CASRDRDRYNEQFF
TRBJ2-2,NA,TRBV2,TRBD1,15,TGTGCCAGCAGTAGGGGACAGGGAAGGTCCGGGGAGCTGTTTTTT,CASSRGQGRSGELFF
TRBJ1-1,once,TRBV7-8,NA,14,TGTGCCAGCAGCCCCAACCAGGACCGCGCCCGAGCTTTCTTT,CASSPNQDRARAFF
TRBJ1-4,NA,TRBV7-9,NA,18,TGTGCCAGCAGCTTCGCCGGGACGGGAACTCAATTCAATGAAAAACTGTTTTTT,CASSFAGTGTQFNEKLFF
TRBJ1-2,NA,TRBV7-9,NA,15,TGTGCCAGCAGCTTCTCAGGGAGTGAGGCCTATGGCTACACCTTC,CASSFSGSEAYGYTF
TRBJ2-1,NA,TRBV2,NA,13,TGTGCCAGCCGGAGTAGGTCCTACAATGAGCAGTTCTTC,CASRSRSYNEQFF
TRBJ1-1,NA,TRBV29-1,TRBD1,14,TGCAGCGTTTCCCGACAGGGGATGAACACTGAAGCTTTCTTT,CSVSRQGMNTEAFF
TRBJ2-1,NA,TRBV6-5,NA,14,TGTGCCAGCAGTTATGGGTTGGGGTACAATGAGCAGTTCTTC,CASSYGLGYNEQFF
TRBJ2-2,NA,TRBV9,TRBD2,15,TGTGCCAGCAGATGGGAGGGAGTAAACACCGGGGAGCTGTTTTTT,CASRWEGVNTGELFF
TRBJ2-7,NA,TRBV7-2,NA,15,TGTGCCAGCAGCCTACAGGTCGGCGGTACCTACGAGCAGTACTTC,CASSLQVGGTYEQYF
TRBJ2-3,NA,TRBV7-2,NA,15,TGTGCCAGCAGCTCCGACAGTTTGAGCACAGATACGCAGTATTTT,CASSSDSLSTDTQYF
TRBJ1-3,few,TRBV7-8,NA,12,TGTGCCAGCAGCCCGAGAGGAAACACCATATATTTT,CASSPRGNTIYF